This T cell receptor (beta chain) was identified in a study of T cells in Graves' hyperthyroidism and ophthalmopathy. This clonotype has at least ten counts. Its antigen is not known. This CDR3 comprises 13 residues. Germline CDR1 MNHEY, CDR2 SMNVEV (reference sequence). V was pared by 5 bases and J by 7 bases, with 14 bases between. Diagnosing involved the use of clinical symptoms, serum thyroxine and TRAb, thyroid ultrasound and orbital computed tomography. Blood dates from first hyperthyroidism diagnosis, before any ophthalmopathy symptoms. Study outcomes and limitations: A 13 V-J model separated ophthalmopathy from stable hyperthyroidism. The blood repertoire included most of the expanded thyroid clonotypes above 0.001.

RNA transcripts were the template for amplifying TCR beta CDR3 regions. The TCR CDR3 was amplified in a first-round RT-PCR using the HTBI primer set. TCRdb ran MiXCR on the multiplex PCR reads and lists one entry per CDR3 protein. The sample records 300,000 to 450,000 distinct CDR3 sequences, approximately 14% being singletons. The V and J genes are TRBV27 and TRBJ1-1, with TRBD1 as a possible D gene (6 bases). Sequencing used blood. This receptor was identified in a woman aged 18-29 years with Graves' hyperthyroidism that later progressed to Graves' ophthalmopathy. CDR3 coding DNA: TGTGCCAGCAGTACGAAGGGGGACCGTGAAGCTTTCTTT. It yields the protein CASSTKGDREAFF.